These 23 T cell receptor beta chains share one sample of origin, sequenced in a study of blood T cell repertoires in COVID-19. Profiling relied on immunoSEQ multiplex PCR, and the TCRdb table lists in-frame clones only, not all of them. The profile shows over 200,000 clones, roughly 80% of them singletons. Sequencing input: peripheral blood. These receptors were obtained from a woman of 80 years or more with active or convalescent COVID-19.

The V and J genes are TRBV5-4 and TRBJ2-3, with 8 bases that match TRBD2. This CDR3 is built from 16 residues. Germline V gene lookup returns CDR1 SGHNT and CDR2 YYREEE (reference sequence). Germline trimming cut 5 bases from V and 6 bases from J; bases unmatched to any gene: 14. The CDR3 spells CASSPGGAGGLDTQYF. In DNA form, the CDR3 reads TGTGCCAGCAGTCCCGGGGGGGCGGGAGGTCTGGATACGCAGTATTTT.

The chain recombines TRBV25-1 with TRBJ2-1; 10 bases match TRBD1. The CDR3 is made up of 14 amino acids. V trimming: 8 bases; J trimming: 4 bases; junction bases outside the gene matches: 5. Germline V gene sequence: CDR1 MGHDK, CDR2 SYGVNS. The CDR3 nucleotides read TGTGCCAGCGGGGGACAGGGGTTATACAATGAGCAGTTCTTC. As protein: CASGGQGLYNEQFF.

The V call is TRBV11-2, the J call TRBJ1-4; no clear D gene. This CDR3 region has 12 residues. V lost 1 base and J lost 13, with 10 bases in between. Germline V gene lookup returns CDR1 SGHAT and CDR2 FQNNGV. As DNA, the CDR3 is TGTGCCAGCAGCTTAGTGGGAGGATCACTGTTTTTT. Residues: CASSLVGGSLFF.

This chain joins TRBV7-9 and TRBJ1-1, with 8 nucleotides matching TRBD1. The junction had 8 bases not matched to a gene; V was cut back by 2 bases and J by 0 bases. Germline V gives CDR1 SEHNR, CDR2 FQNEAQ (reference sequence). This CDR3 contains 17 residues. Here the CDR3 reads CASSLYGRGRMNTEAFF. For the CDR3, the DNA is TGTGCCAGCAGCTTATACGGCAGGGGGCGCATGAACACTGAAGCTTTCTTT.

The chain couples TRBV6-1 to TRBJ2-1; 11 bases match TRBD2. V trimming: 4 bases; J trimming: 2 bases; junction bases outside the gene matches: 7. This CDR3 is 17 amino acids long. The germline gives CDR1 MNHNS, CDR2 SASEGT. The CDR3 sequence is CASSASTSGGTYNEQFF. CDR3 DNA: TGTGCCAGCAGTGCATCCACTAGCGGGGGTACCTACAATGAGCAGTTCTTC.

This chain connects TRBV19 to TRBJ2-1; D unclear. The CDR3 runs to 15 residues. In germline, CDR1 is LNHDA, CDR2 SQIVND (reference sequence). V lost 0 bases and J lost 5, with 11 bases in between. Here the CDR3 DNA reads TGTGCCAGTAGTATAGATCCCGCGATTGACAATGAGCAGTTCTTC. It specifies CASSIDPAIDNEQFF.

This chain connects TRBV3-1 (or the pseudogene TRBV3-2) to TRBJ2-7; D may be TRBD2 (5 bases). V shed 0 bases and J shed 0 bases, with 12 bases lying between them. The length of the CDR3 is 16 residues. Germline CDR1 reads LGHDT; CDR2 reads YNNKEL (reference sequence). In nucleotides, the CDR3 is TGTGCCAGCAGCCAAGATCGGGGATTTAGCTCCTACGAGCAGTACTTC. This encodes CASSQDRGFSSYEQYF.

The chain uses TRBV10-3 and TRBJ2-2; TRBD2 agrees at 12 bases. Germline V gene data show CDR1 as ENHRY and CDR2 as SYGVKD. V lost 5 bases and J lost 0; bases outside the gene matches: 16. The CDR3 is made up of 21 amino acids. The CDR3 DNA follows: TGTGCCATCAGTCCCTCCTCGGTGGGGCTAGCGGGGGGGACGAACACCGGGGAGCTGTTTTTT. Amino acid sequence: CAISPSSVGLAGGTNTGELFF.

V is TRBV5-1 and J is TRBJ2-2, with D perhaps matching TRBD1 (5 bases). CDR3 length: 15 amino acids. Trimming removed 4 bases at V and 1 base at J, with 11 bases between. Germline values: CDR1 SGHRS, CDR2 YFSETQ. CDR3 bases: TGCGCCAGCAGCCCGAGGCAGGGGAACACCGGGGAGCTGTTTTTT. Residues: CASSPRQGNTGELFF.

In its sample, this clone was seen a few times. The V gene is TRBV11-3, the J gene TRBJ1-6; D not certain. The CDR3 covers 12 residues. Germline V lookup: CDR1 SGHNT, CDR2 YENEEA. V was clipped by 4 bases and J by 6 bases, with 4 bases between them. CDR3 DNA: TGTGCCAGCAGCTGGAGTAATTCACCCCTCCACTTT. Residues: CASSWSNSPLHF.

The V call is TRBV6-6, the J call TRBJ1-5, with unresolved D. V lost 6 bases and J lost 5, with 17 bases in between. This CDR3 contains 15 residues. The germline gives CDR1 MNHNY, CDR2 SVGAGI (reference sequence). CDR3 nucleotides: TGTGCCAGCAGCCCTCCGTCGGGATCCTATCAGCCCCAGCATTTT. Its translation: CASSPPSGSYQPQHF.

The gene calls are TRBV5-1 and TRBJ1-1; D perhaps matches TRBD1 (6 bases). Germline CDR1 and CDR2: SGHRS and YFSETQ. The CDR3 runs 15 residues. Trimming took off 2 bases at V and 1 base at J, with 12 bases between the two ends. Here the CDR3 DNA reads TGCGCCAGCAGCTTTGCCAGGGGATCGAACACTGAAGCTTTCTTT. Translating it yields CASSFARGSNTEAFF.

The gene calls are TRBV6-1 and TRBJ2-3; weak D call: TRBD1 (7 bases). This CDR3 comprises 16 residues. Per the germline V gene, CDR1 is MNHNS and CDR2 is SASEGT. Trimming cost V 3 bases and J 0 bases, with 13 bases left between them. CDR3 amino acids: CASSDRGDISTDTQYF. The CDR3 DNA is TGTGCCAGCAGTGACAGGGGGGATATTAGCACAGATACGCAGTATTTT.

This chain links TRBV4-3 with TRBJ2-7; the match to TRBD2 covers 8 bases. This CDR3 is built from 18 residues. Germline CDR1 and CDR2: LGHNA and YSLEER. J was trimmed by 3 bases and V by 1 base; bases with no gene match: 14. CDR3 nucleotide sequence: TGCGCCAGCAGCCAAGGCCGGGTGGCGGGAGGAATGATCTACGAGCAGTACTTC. Protein product: CASSQGRVAGGMIYEQYF.

This clone was seen a single time. The chain combines TRBV7-9 with TRBJ1-5, with 9 bases matching TRBD1. Per germline, CDR1 SEHNR and CDR2 FQNEAQ (reference sequence). CDR3 length: 17 amino acids. The trim removed 1 base at V and 0 bases at J, leaving 4 bases unmatched. The CDR3 protein is CASSLGGQGRSNQPQHF. CDR3 in DNA: TGTGCCAGCAGCTTAGGGGGACAGGGCCGTAGCAATCAGCCCCAGCATTTT.

This chain connects TRBV5-1 to TRBJ1-1, with D maybe TRBD1 (5 bases). V lost 4 bases, J lost 3 bases, and 7 bases lay in between. Germline V CDR1 and CDR2: SGHRS, YFSETQ. This CDR3 contains 12 residues. This CDR3 reads CASSTGDTEAFF. CDR3 bases: TGCGCCAGCAGCACGGGGGACACTGAAGCTTTCTTT.

As for this clone: The identical CDR3 is also encoded by other nucleotide sequences in the sample. This sequence joins TRBV5-4 and TRBJ2-5; TRBD2 aligns across 12 bases. Per the germline V gene, CDR1 is SGHNT and CDR2 is YYREEE (reference sequence). Losses at the gene ends were 2 bases for V and 5 bases for J; bases not matched to a gene: 7. The CDR3 is 16 amino acids. CDR3 bases: TGTGCCAGCAGCTTACCTAGCGGGGGGGCGGGGGAGACCCAGTACTTC. Translated, it gives CASSLPSGGAGETQYF. Full variable domain (remainder filled in from reference TRBV5-4 and TRBJ2-5): ETGVTQSPTHLIKTRGQQVTLRCSSQSGHNTVSWYQQALGQGPQFIFQYYREEENGRGNFPPRFSGLQFPNYSSELNVNALELDDSALYLCASSLPSGGAGETQYFGPGTRLLVL.

This clone has more than one count but fewer than ten. The J gene is TRBJ2-5, the V gene TRBV7-8; D is unclear. V was clipped by 4 bases and J by 11 bases, with 14 bases between them. Per germline, CDR1 SGHVS and CDR2 FQNEAQ. This CDR3 spans 12 amino acids. CDR3 residues: CASSSSEMFQYF. CDR3 DNA sequence: TGTGCCAGCAGCTCGTCAGAAATGTTTCAGTACTTC.

This sequence joins TRBV18 and TRBJ2-1; tentatively, D is TRBD1 (6 bases). CDR3 length: 16 amino acids. Germline CDR1 and CDR2: KGHSH and LQKENI. V was cut by 1 base and J by 0 bases, with 10 bases left in between. As DNA, the CDR3 is TGTGCCAGCTCACCACTCCGAGGGGGCTCCTACAATGAGCAGTTCTTC. Amino acids: CASSPLRGGSYNEQFF.

This clone was detected only once. The V gene is TRBV19, the J gene TRBJ1-4, with a possible D match to TRBD1 (6 bases). V lost 0 bases and J lost 9, with 20 bases in between. Germline V gene data show CDR1 as LNHDA and CDR2 as SQIVND (reference sequence). The CDR3 runs 17 residues. The DNA for the CDR3 is TGTGCCAGTAGTATAGACCATCCGACAGGACGGATGAAAAAACTGTTTTTT. Protein sequence: CASSIDHPTGRMKKLFF.

This clone is judged medium-sized (0.01 to 0.1%). The genes are TRBV13 and TRBJ2-6; D perhaps matches TRBD2 (6 bases). Trimming pared 5 bases from V and 4 bases from J, leaving 15 bases between. The CDR3 runs 16 residues. The germline gives CDR1 PRHDT, CDR2 FYEKMQ (reference sequence). CDR3 region: CASSPSEGRGANVLTF. CDR3 DNA: TGTGCCAGCAGCCCTAGCGAGGGGCGAGGGGCCAACGTCCTGACTTTC. Drawing the rest from reference TRBV13 and TRBJ2-6, the complete variable domain is AAGVIQSPRHLIKEKRETATLKCYPIPRHDTVYWYQQGPGQDPQFLISFYEKMQSDKGSIPDRFSAQQFSDYHSELNMSSLELGDSALYFCASSPSEGRGANVLTFGAGSRLTVL.

This chain connects TRBV5-1 to TRBJ1-4; no reliable D call. V gave up 2 bases and J gave up 8 bases, with 19 bases separating them. This CDR3 is 16 amino acids long. Germline V gene sequence: CDR1 SGHRS, CDR2 YFSETQ. CDR3 sequence reads: CASSFFTGGREEKLFF. The CDR3 DNA sequence: TGCGCCAGCAGCTTTTTTACCGGAGGGCGGGAGGAAAAACTGTTTTTT. Supplemented by reference TRBV5-1 and TRBJ1-4, the full variable domain reads KAGVTQTPRYLIKTRGQQVTLSCSPISGHRSVSWYQQTPGQGLQFLFEYFSETQRNKGNFPGRFSGRQFSNSRSEMNVSTLELGDSALYLCASSFFTGGREEKLFFGSGTQLSVL.

The chain has TRBV7-2 and TRBJ2-7, with 9 nucleotides matching TRBD2. This CDR3 has 17 residues. Germline trimming cut 6 bases from V and 0 bases from J; bases unmatched to any gene: 12. The germline V gene encodes CDR1 SGHTA and CDR2 FQGNSA. The CDR3 DNA is TGTGCCAGCAGTTACCAGAACTTGCGGGAGGGCTCCTACGAGCAGTACTTC. It codes for CASSYQNLREGSYEQYF.